This T cell receptor (beta chain) is from a study of cytomegalovirus exposure and HLA in healthy donors. The study's findings and limits: Earlier analysis yielded a pattern in which most TCR beta V segments were productive about 87% or about 30% of the time. Sequencing depth roughly uniform across donors was assumed in presence/absence analyses. Analyzed later, most CMV-associated TCR beta chains appeared HLA-restricted. An apparent linkage of common viral pathogens to several of the most significant clusters emerged in a later analysis.

The study ran its PCR with 60 Vbeta and 13 Jbeta primers. Data came from immunoSEQ multiplex PCR; TCRdb stores just in-frame clones and leaves some out. The sample has tens of thousands of clones; roughly 78% are singletons. Germline lookup yields CDR1 LNHNV and CDR2 YYDKDF (reference sequence). Trimming removed 1 base at V and 5 bases at J, with 5 bases between. The CDR3 spans 12 residues. As to this clone: What it recognizes is unknown. Additional DNA sequences in this sample encode the identical CDR3.

V usage is TRBV15 and J usage is TRBJ2-5; no clear D. The sample taken for sequencing was PBMCs. This clonotype originated in a woman aged 40 to 55 in good health and CMV-seropositive. The DNA of the CDR3 is TGTGCCACCAGCAGAGTAGCCGAGACCCAGTACTTC. This encodes CATSRVAETQYF.